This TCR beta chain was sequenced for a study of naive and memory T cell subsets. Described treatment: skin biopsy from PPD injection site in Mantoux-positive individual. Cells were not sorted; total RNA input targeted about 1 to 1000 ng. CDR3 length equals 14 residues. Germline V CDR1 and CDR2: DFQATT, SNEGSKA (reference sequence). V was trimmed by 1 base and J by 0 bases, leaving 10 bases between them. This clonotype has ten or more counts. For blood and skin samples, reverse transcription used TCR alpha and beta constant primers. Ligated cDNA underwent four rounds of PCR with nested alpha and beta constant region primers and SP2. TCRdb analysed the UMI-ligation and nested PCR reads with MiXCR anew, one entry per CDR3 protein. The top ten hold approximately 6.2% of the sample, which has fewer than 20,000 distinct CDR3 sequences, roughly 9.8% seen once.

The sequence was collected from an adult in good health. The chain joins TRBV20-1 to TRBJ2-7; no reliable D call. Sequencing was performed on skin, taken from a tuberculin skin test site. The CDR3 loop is CSARAQTFSYEQYF. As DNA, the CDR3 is TGCAGTGCTAGAGCCCAGACCTTCTCCTACGAGCAGTACTTC.